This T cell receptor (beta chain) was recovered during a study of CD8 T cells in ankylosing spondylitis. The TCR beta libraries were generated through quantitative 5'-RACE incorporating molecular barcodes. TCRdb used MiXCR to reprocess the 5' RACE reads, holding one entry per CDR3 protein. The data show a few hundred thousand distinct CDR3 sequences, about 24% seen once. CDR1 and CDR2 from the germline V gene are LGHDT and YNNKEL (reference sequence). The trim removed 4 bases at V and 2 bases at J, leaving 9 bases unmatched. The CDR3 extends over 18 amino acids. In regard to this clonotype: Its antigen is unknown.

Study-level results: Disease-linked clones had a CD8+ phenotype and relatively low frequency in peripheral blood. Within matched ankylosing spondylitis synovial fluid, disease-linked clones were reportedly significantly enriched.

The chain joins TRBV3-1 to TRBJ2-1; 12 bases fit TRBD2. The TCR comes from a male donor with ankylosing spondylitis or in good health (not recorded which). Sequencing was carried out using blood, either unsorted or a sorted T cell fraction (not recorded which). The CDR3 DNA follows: TGTGCCAGCAGCCGCTGGACTAGCGGGGCCTGGCCCTACAATGAGCAGTTCTTC. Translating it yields CASSRWTSGAWPYNEQFF.